The 13 T cell receptor beta chains in this list originate from one sample, sequenced in a study of T cell clonality in common variable immunodeficiency. Sequencing used immunoSEQ multiplex PCR; TCRdb keeps in-frame clones, though not all of them. This sample carries approximately 34,000 clones, none of them present only once. Sequenced sample: peripheral blood mononuclear cells. The receptor source for this set is a person aged 18 to 75 in good health.

There are many counts of this clone. The read finishes 3 residues shy of the CDR3 end, and the germline J gene is used to complete it. The V and J genes are TRBV20-1 and TRBJ2-5; 9 bases are shared with TRBD2. The CDR3 loop spans 15 amino acids. Looked up from germline, CDR1 is DFQATT and CDR2 is SNEGSKA (reference sequence). V was clipped by 3 bases and J by 6 bases; unmatched bases: 11. The CDR3 bases that were read are TGCAGTGCTAGCTTACAGGAGCGGGGGGCCAAGACC. It codes for CSASLQERGAKT. The whole CDR3 sequence reads CSASLQERGAKTQYF.

This clone appeared many times. The read stops 3 residues short of the end of the CDR3; the missing end is completed from the germline J gene. V is TRBV19 and J is TRBJ2-1; D remains ambiguous. Deletions cut 1 base from V and 3 bases from J, with 7 bases between. CDR3 length: 14 amino acids. CDR1 and CDR2 from the germline V gene are LNHDA and SQIVND (reference sequence). The DNA read from the CDR3 is TGTGCCAGTAGTATAGGTACAGTCTACAATGAG. Protein: CASSIGTVYNE. The complete CDR3 reads CASSIGTVYNEQFF.

Comments on this clone: The CDR3 end falls 3 residues outside the read, so it is completed with the germline J gene. This chain links TRBV19 with TRBJ1-2, with 8 nucleotides matching TRBD1. The CDR3 covers 13 residues. Germline CDR1 is LNHDA and CDR2 is SQIVND (reference sequence). Incomplete CDR3 DNA: TGTGCCAGCGGACAGGGAATTGTCTACGAC. Its translation: CASGQGIVYD. The whole CDR3 region reads CASGQGIVYDYTF.

This clone was seen ten or more times. Read sequence stops 3 residues before the CDR3 end, and the germline J gene provides the missing end. The V gene is TRBV12-3 or TRBV12-4, the J gene TRBJ2-3; the match to TRBD1 covers 9 bases. The CDR3 is made up of 13 amino acids. Losses at the gene ends were 4 bases for V and 7 bases for J; bases not matched to a gene: 3. CDR3 residues: CASSSGTGYTQYF. The CDR3 bases that were read are TGTGCCAGCAGTTCCGGGACAGGGTATACG.

This clone has a count of ten or more. The read terminates 3 residues ahead of where the CDR3 ends, so the germline J gene completes it. This rearrangement joins TRBV19 to TRBJ1-2; 8 bases fit TRBD1. Germline CDR1 reads LNHDA; CDR2 reads SQIVND (reference sequence). V trimming: 7 bases; J trimming: 6 bases; junction bases outside the gene matches: 7. CDR3 length equals 13 residues. This CDR3 reads CASMDRVLDGYTF. The covered CDR3 bases are TGTGCCAGTATGGACAGGGTTTTGGATGGC. Complete variable domain (other parts from reference TRBV19 and TRBJ1-2): DGGITQSPKYLFRKEGQNVTLSCEQNLNHDAMYWYRQDPGQGLRLIYYSQIVNDFQKGDIAEGYSVSREKKESFPLTVTSAQKNPTAFYLCASMDRVLDGYTFGSGTRLTVV.

This clone was counted only a few times. The read falls 3 residues short of the CDR3 end, and the missing part is taken from the germline J gene. The V call is TRBV2, the J call TRBJ1-6, with 7 bases that match TRBD1. The V and J ends lost 7 bases and 5 bases, in that order; junction bases with no gene match: 2. Germline loops: CDR1 SNHLY, CDR2 FYNNEI. This CDR3 has 13 amino acids. The CDR3 reads CASTGQNNSPLHF. Partial CDR3 DNA: TGTGCCAGCACGGGACAGAATAATTCACCC.

The table lists this clone with many counts. The read stops 3 residues short of the end of the CDR3; the missing end is completed from the germline J gene. The chain joins TRBV10-1 to TRBJ2-1, with 7 bases that match TRBD1. Germline assignment: CDR1 WNHNN and CDR2 SYGVQD (reference sequence). After removal of 4 bases from V and 4 bases from J, the junction contained 4 bases not matched to a gene. The CDR3 is made up of 14 amino acids. The CDR3 DNA, read in part, is TGCGCCAGCAGTGTAGGGACAGTTTACAATGAG. Its protein product is CASSVGTVYNE. The entire CDR3 protein reads CASSVGTVYNEQFF.

This clone showed up just a few times. Read sequence stops 3 residues before the CDR3 end, and the germline J gene provides the missing end. The chain links TRBV11-2 to TRBJ2-7; D might be TRBD2 (6 bases). The length of the CDR3 is 15 residues. The V gene lost 2 bases and the J gene lost 0 bases, with 11 bases spanning the gap. Germline CDR1 and CDR2: SGHAT and FQNNGV. CDR3 protein: CASSLSSVISYEQYF. CDR3 DNA (partial): TGTGCCAGCAGCTTATCTAGCGTTATCTCCTACGAG. Looking up the rest from reference TRBV11-2 and TRBJ2-7 gives the full variable domain: EAGVAQSPRYKIIEKRQSVAFWCNPISGHATLYWYQQILGQGPKLLIQFQNNGVVDDSQLPKDRFSAERLKGVDSTLKIQPAKLEDSAVYLCASSLSSVISYEQYFGPGTRLTVT.

This clone was counted at least ten times. The read terminates 3 residues ahead of where the CDR3 ends, so the germline J gene completes it. This rearrangement joins TRBV6-1 to TRBJ1-6, with TRBD1 matching over 9 bases. This CDR3 is 15 amino acids long. From germline, CDR1 is MNHNS and CDR2 SASEGT. Germline trimming cut 6 bases from V and 9 bases from J; bases unmatched to any gene: 9. The part of the CDR3 DNA that was read is TGTGCCAGCAGGGAACACAGGGGGCAGAGTTCACCC. This sequence encodes CASREHRGQSSP. The CDR3 as a whole reads CASREHRGQSSPLHF.

This clone was picked up many times. With the read ending 3 residues before the CDR3 end, the germline J gene is used to fill in that end. The chain is built from TRBV20-1 and TRBJ2-2; 7 bases fit TRBD1. The CDR3 length is 13 residues. Germline assignment: CDR1 DFQATT and CDR2 SNEGSKA (reference sequence). The CDR3 loop reads CSAHRGMNSPLFF. The sequenced CDR3 bases are TGCAGTGCCCACAGGGGAATGAATTCACCG.

CDR3 sequence: CASSAREGDTQYF. CDR3 bases read: TGCGCCAGCAGCGCTCGTGAGGGAGATACG. V and J are TRBV5-1 and TRBJ2-3; tentatively, D is TRBD2 (5 bases). The CDR3 is cut off 3 residues early in the read; its end comes from the germline J gene. Trimming pared 4 bases from V and 5 bases from J, leaving 11 bases between. This CDR3 is 13 amino acids long. Germline V gene lookup returns CDR1 SGHRS and CDR2 YFSETQ.

This clone was seen at least ten times. The read halts 3 residues ahead of the CDR3 end, with the missing end drawn from the germline J gene. Other DNA sequences of this sample code for an identical CDR3. The V call is TRBV7-3, the J call TRBJ2-3; tentative D call: TRBD2 (6 bases). Germline CDR1 is SGHTA and CDR2 is FQGTGA. CDR3 length: 14 residues. The DNA read from the CDR3 is TGTGCCAGCAGCCCCACTGGACTACAAGAGACG. The encoded protein is CASSPTGLQET. The entire CDR3 sequence reads CASSPTGLQETQYF.

This clone was detected ten times or more. The read falls 3 residues short of the CDR3 end, and the missing part is taken from the germline J gene. This chain links TRBV7-3 with TRBJ2-5; 10 bases align to TRBD2. The CDR3 consists of 18 residues. The germline CDR1 and CDR2 sequences are SGHTA and FQGTGA. V shed 1 base and J 3 bases; nucleotides not matched to a gene: 11. CDR3 bases read: TGTGCCAGCAGCTTAAGAGGAGGCCGTCTAGCGGGAGAAGAGACC. Translating gives CASSLRGGRLAGEET. The CDR3, in full, reads CASSLRGGRLAGEETQYF. Full variable domain (remainder filled in from reference TRBV7-3 and TRBJ2-5): GAGVSQTPSNKVTEKGKYVELRCDPISGHTALYWYRQSLGQGPEFLIYFQGTGAADDSGLPNDRFFAVRPEGSVSTLKIQRTERGDSAVYLCASSLRGGRLAGEETQYFGPGTRLLVL.